These 32 T cell receptor beta chains were sequenced from one sample in a study of graft-versus-host responses after intestinal transplantation. Assay used: immunoSEQ multiplex PCR; TCRdb lists only in-frame clones, some missing. This repertoire shows around 20,000 clones, about 93% found once; its top ten account for less than 2%. Sequences were derived from PBMCs, sampled approximately 56 weeks after transplant. The receptor source for this set is a human patient who received an intestinal transplant, so some T cells may come from the graft donor.

This chain joins TRBV4-1 and TRBJ2-1; TRBD2 might be the D (5 bases). This CDR3 comprises 13 residues. Trimming took off 4 bases at V and 8 bases at J, with 12 bases between the two ends. Germline CDR1 and CDR2: MGHRA and YSYEKL. The CDR3 DNA reads TGCGCCAGCAGCCTGTCTGAGGGCCATGAGCAGTTCTTC. Protein: CASSLSEGHEQFF.

The genes are TRBV14 and TRBJ2-2, with TRBD2 as a possible D gene (6 bases). CDR1 is SGHDN and CDR2 is FVKESK in the germline V gene. The germline V and J ends were trimmed by 6 bases and 4 bases, with 12 bases remaining between them. This CDR3 region has 14 residues. The chain's CDR3 is CASRVLATTGELFF. The CDR3 DNA follows: TGTGCCAGCAGGGTCCTAGCGACCACCGGGGAGCTGTTTTTT.

The CDR3 reads CASSLQGPGNTGELFF. The CDR3 nucleotides read TGTGCCAGCAGCTTACAGGGCCCTGGAAACACCGGGGAGCTGTTTTTT. The chain is built from TRBV7-3 and TRBJ2-2; tentatively, D is TRBD1 (5 bases). V dropped 2 bases and J dropped 2 bases, with 12 bases sitting between them. Germline V gene sequence: CDR1 SGHTA, CDR2 FQGTGA. This CDR3 contains 16 residues. Drawing the rest from reference TRBV7-3 and TRBJ2-2, the complete variable domain is GAGVSQTPSNKVTEKGKYVELRCDPISGHTALYWYRQSLGQGPEFLIYFQGTGAADDSGLPNDRFFAVRPEGSVSTLKIQRTERGDSAVYLCASSLQGPGNTGELFFGEGSRLTVL.

The V call is TRBV4-1, the J call TRBJ2-7; D gene ambiguous. Germline V lookup: CDR1 MGHRA, CDR2 YSYEKL. The CDR3 contains 13 residues. The V end lost 1 base, the J end lost 7 bases, and 11 bases lay between the germline ends. The CDR3 protein is CASSQAGPLEQYF. DNA of the CDR3: TGCGCCAGCAGCCAAGCAGGACCCCTGGAGCAGTACTTC.

The genes are TRBV21-1 and TRBJ2-1. TRBV21-1 is a listed pseudogene. The CDR3 spans 13 residues. CDR3 protein: CASSSTQGDEQFF. CDR3 sequence (DNA): TGTGCCAGCAGTTCTACACAAGGCGATGAGCAGTTCTTC.

V usage is TRBV6-5 and J usage is TRBJ1-3; D unclear. V was pared by 5 bases and J by 0 bases, with 8 bases between. Germline CDR1 MNHEY, CDR2 SVGAGI. There are 14 residues in the CDR3. The CDR3 here is CASSRGISGNTIYF. DNA for the CDR3: TGTGCCAGCAGTCGAGGGATCTCTGGAAACACCATATATTTT.

The rearrangement links TRBV6-1 to TRBJ2-7, with 7 nucleotides matching TRBD2. Germline-derived CDR1 and CDR2 are MNHNS and SASEGT. Trimming removed 6 bases from V and 0 bases from J; junction bases left unmatched: 5. The CDR3 has 14 amino acids. The CDR3 nucleotides are TGTGCCAGCAGCTCTAGCGGCAGCTCCTACGAGCAGTACTTC. Its translation is CASSSSGSSYEQYF.

CDR3 protein: CASSPSGESYEQYF. CDR3 nucleotide sequence: TGTGCCAGCAGCCCGTCCGGGGAGTCCTACGAGCAGTACTTC. The V and J genes are TRBV7-6 and TRBJ2-7; tentative D call: TRBD2 (5 bases). The CDR3 is 14 residues long. CDR1 and CDR2 (germline): SGHVS, FNYEAQ. Trimming took off 5 bases at V and 1 base at J, with 12 bases between the two ends. Full variable domain (rest looked up from reference TRBV7-6 and TRBJ2-7): GAGVSQSPRYKVTKRGQDVALRCDPISGHVSLYWYRQALGQGPEFLTYFNYEAQQDKSGLPNDRFSAERPEGSISTLTIQRTEQRDSAMYRCASSPSGESYEQYFGPGTRLTVT.

In DNA form, the CDR3 reads TGTGCCAGCAGTGACTCGGACACCTCTGAAGCTTTCTTT. It codes for CASSDSDTSEAFF. The V gene is TRBV6-4, the J gene TRBJ1-1, with D tentatively TRBD1 (5 bases). The V gene's germline CDR1 is MRHNA and CDR2 SNTAGT. This CDR3 has 13 residues. Trimming removed 0 bases at V and 6 bases at J, with 8 bases between.

The rearrangement joins TRBV29-1 to TRBJ1-3; D gene uncertain. CDR1 is SQVTM, CDR2 ANQGSEA, per germline. The CDR3 totals 13 residues. Trimming took off 4 bases at V and 0 bases at J, with 7 bases between the two ends. Written as DNA, the CDR3 is TGCAGCGTTGTGGCCAGCTCTGGAAACACCATATATTTT. Translated: CSVVASSGNTIYF.

The chain joins TRBV7-9 to TRBJ2-7; 9 bases agree with TRBD1. This CDR3 has 19 amino acids. Germline values: CDR1 SEHNR, CDR2 FQNEAQ (reference sequence). J was trimmed by 5 bases and V by 4 bases; bases with no gene match: 21. CDR3 in amino acids: CASSYPRRGNRTGVDEQYF. In nucleotides, the CDR3 is TGTGCCAGCAGCTACCCCCGCCGCGGGAACAGGACAGGGGTGGACGAGCAGTACTTC.

This chain connects TRBV10-3 to TRBJ2-3; no reliable D call. Between the trimmed V and J ends, which lost 8 bases and 4 bases, there was a span of 4 bases. Germline V CDR1 and CDR2: ENHRY, SYGVKD. This CDR3 has 10 residues. The CDR3 coding sequence is TGTGCCATCGGGGCAGATACGCAGTATTTT. This translates into CAIGADTQYF.

This sequence joins TRBV18 and TRBJ1-2; D is ambiguous. Germline lookup yields CDR1 KGHSH and CDR2 LQKENI. The CDR3 contains 15 residues. V was shortened by 4 bases and J by 0 bases, with 12 bases between the two germline ends. For the CDR3, the DNA is TGTGCCAGCTCACTAATTCCGGGTCCTAACTATGGCTACACCTTC. As protein: CASSLIPGPNYGYTF.

The J gene is TRBJ2-4, the V gene TRBV11-3; D might be TRBD1 (6 bases). Germline V lookup: CDR1 SGHNT, CDR2 YENEEA. The CDR3 covers 15 residues. Trimming pared 3 bases from V and 8 bases from J, leaving 17 bases between. In nucleotides, the CDR3 is TGTGCCAGCAGCTTGGGAACAGGGCCCGGAGACATTCAGTACTTC. This sequence encodes CASSLGTGPGDIQYF.

The V and J genes are TRBV11-2 and TRBJ2-1; possibly TRBD2 for D (6 bases). Germline CDR1 is SGHAT and CDR2 is FQNNGV. Between the trimmed V and J ends, which lost 8 bases and 0 bases, there was a span of 17 bases. CDR3 length: 16 residues. The CDR3 sequence is CASQPLRRGSYNEQFF. In DNA form, the CDR3 reads TGTGCCAGCCAGCCCCTGCGGCGGGGCTCCTACAATGAGCAGTTCTTC.

J is TRBJ2-2 and V is TRBV5-1, with D perhaps TRBD1 (6 bases). There are 14 residues in the CDR3. V lost 5 bases and J lost 3, with 11 bases in between. The germline V gene has CDR1 SGHRS and CDR2 YFSETQ. This chain's CDR3 is CASRQTGYTGELFF. The DNA of the CDR3 is TGCGCCAGCAGGCAGACAGGTTACACCGGGGAGCTGTTTTTT.

The chain links TRBV28 to TRBJ2-7, with 8 bases fitting TRBD2. With 4 bases clipped from V and 1 base from J, the junction kept 6 bases outside the gene matches. This CDR3 region has 15 residues. Germline-derived CDR1 and CDR2 are MDHEN and SYDVKM. CDR3 residues: CASSSPSGFSYEQYF. DNA of the CDR3: TGTGCCAGCAGTTCCCCTAGCGGGTTTTCCTACGAGCAGTACTTC.

The genes are TRBV10-2 and TRBJ2-7; 7 nucleotides match TRBD2. The ends lost 1 base at V and 6 bases at J; junction bases unmatched: 9. This CDR3 region has 15 residues. From germline, CDR1 is WSHSY and CDR2 SAAADI. In DNA form, the CDR3 reads TGCGCCAGCAGTGAGTGGGGTCGTGGGACTACCGAGCAGTACTTC. It encodes CASSEWGRGTTEQYF.

The J gene is TRBJ1-5, the V gene TRBV6-5; D gene uncertain. The CDR3 has 13 amino acids. The V end was cut by 7 bases, the J end by 3 bases, with 10 bases between. The germline CDR1 and CDR2 sequences are MNHEY and SVGAGI. The CDR3 DNA reads TGTGCCAGCACCCTGGGCTTCAATCAGCCCCAGCATTTT. Translating gives CASTLGFNQPQHF.

The gene calls are TRBV5-1 and TRBJ2-2; D not certain. Germline values: CDR1 SGHRS, CDR2 YFSETQ. Deletions cut 0 bases from V and 3 bases from J, with 0 bases between. There are 12 residues in the CDR3. The CDR3 here is CASSLDTGELFF. The CDR3, as DNA: TGCGCCAGCAGCTTGGACACCGGGGAGCTGTTTTTT.

The chain joins TRBV7-9 to TRBJ2-7; D is ambiguous. The germline V and J ends were trimmed by 5 bases and 2 bases, with 7 bases remaining between them. Germline V gene data show CDR1 as SEHNR and CDR2 as FQNEAQ (reference sequence). The CDR3 totals 12 residues. In DNA form, the CDR3 reads TGTGCCAGCAGCCTCTCCACCTACGAGCAGTACTTC. It translates to CASSLSTYEQYF.

The chain couples TRBV13 to TRBJ2-3; the D gene is possibly TRBD2 (6 bases). The CDR3 has 14 residues. V lost 8 bases and J 6 bases, leaving 18 bases between the germline ends. Germline CDR1 and CDR2: PRHDT and FYEKMQ (reference sequence). The CDR3 spells CASRLARGADTQYF. The CDR3 coding sequence is TGTGCCAGCCGCCTAGCGCGGGGCGCGGATACGCAGTATTTT.

The chain joins TRBV4-2 to TRBJ1-4, with TRBD1 matching over 8 bases. This CDR3 contains 13 residues. Trimming took 4 bases from V and 8 from J; bases not matched to a gene: 3. CDR1 and CDR2 (germline): LGHNA, YNFKEQ. The CDR3 bases are TGTGCCAGCAGCCGCCACAGGGGGGAAAAACTGTTTTTT. Protein product: CASSRHRGEKLFF.

The chain employs TRBV6-9 and TRBJ1-4; D is ambiguous. CDR1 and CDR2 from the germline V gene are MNHGY and SVAAGI. CDR3 size: 15 residues. V lost 3 bases and J lost 0, with 8 bases in between. In DNA, the CDR3 is TGTGCCAGCAGTTACAACGGTGCAACTAATGAAAAACTGTTTTTT. Its protein is CASSYNGATNEKLFF.

This sequence joins TRBV28 and TRBJ2-2; D not certain. V lost 5 bases and J 5 bases, leaving 9 bases between the germline ends. Germline-derived CDR1 and CDR2 are MDHEN and SYDVKM. This CDR3 has 13 amino acids. CDR3 residues: CASSGELTGELFF. The CDR3 nucleotides read TGTGCCAGCAGTGGGGAACTTACCGGGGAGCTGTTTTTT.

The gene calls are TRBV7-3 and TRBJ2-5, with D perhaps matching TRBD1 or TRBD2 (6 bases each). The V and J ends lost 1 base and 2 bases respectively, with 11 bases between them. The CDR3 is 15 amino acids. Germline CDR1 and CDR2: SGHTA and FQGTGA. The CDR3 is CASSLNGGTQETQYF. CDR3 bases: TGTGCCAGCAGCTTAAACGGGGGCACTCAAGAGACCCAGTACTTC.

This clone was seen once. V gene TRBV9 combines with J gene TRBJ2-3; no firm D call. Germline loops: CDR1 SGDLS, CDR2 YYNGEE. Trimming took off 1 base at V and 2 bases at J, with 20 bases between the two ends. This CDR3 comprises 18 residues. CDR3 coding DNA: TGTGCCAGCAGCGTACCGCCAGCGCCAGGCCACTACACAGATACGCAGTATTTT. Its protein product is CASSVPPAPGHYTDTQYF.

This clone came up a few times. The chain has TRBV19 and TRBJ2-3; TRBD2 agrees at 10 bases. CDR3 length equals 15 residues. The ends lost 5 bases at V and 0 bases at J; junction bases unmatched: 2. The germline gives CDR1 LNHDA, CDR2 SQIVND (reference sequence). CDR3 residues: CASSGLAASTDTQYF. CDR3 DNA: TGTGCCAGTAGTGGACTAGCGGCTAGCACAGATACGCAGTATTTT.

The chain is built from TRBV28 and TRBJ1-5; 9 nucleotides match TRBD1. Trimming took 5 bases from V and 1 from J; bases not matched to a gene: 6. The CDR3 has 16 residues. Germline assignment: CDR1 MDHEN and CDR2 SYDVKM. The CDR3 spells CASSIRQGGSNQPQHF. DNA for the CDR3: TGTGCCAGCAGTATACGACAGGGGGGAAGCAATCAGCCCCAGCATTTT.

The V and J genes are TRBV6-5 and TRBJ1-2, with D unclear. Germline V gene sequence: CDR1 MNHEY, CDR2 SVGAGI. Trimming shortened V by 0 bases and J by 4 bases, and 15 bases separated the two germline ends. This CDR3 comprises 16 residues. The CDR3 region is CASSYSTVIPRYGYTF. CDR3 sequence (DNA): TGTGCCAGCAGTTACTCGACGGTTATACCCCGCTATGGCTACACCTTC.

The chain uses TRBV6-6 and TRBJ2-5, with D unclear. Germline CDR1 is MNHNY and CDR2 is SVGAGI (reference sequence). Trimming shortened V by 2 bases and J by 3 bases, and 7 bases separated the two germline ends. The CDR3 has 13 residues. The CDR3 DNA follows: TGTGCCAGCAGTTACGGAGTAGAAGAGACCCAGTACTTC. Its translation: CASSYGVEETQYF.

The rearrangement uses TRBV6-5 and TRBJ2-5; 8 positions agree with TRBD1. V was clipped by 2 bases and J by 3 bases; unmatched bases: 2. The CDR3 extends over 14 amino acids. Germline V gene sequence: CDR1 MNHEY, CDR2 SVGAGI. CDR3: CASSYGTGKETQYF. CDR3 nucleotides: TGTGCCAGCAGTTACGGGACAGGAAAAGAGACCCAGTACTTC.